The TCR beta chain under discussion was sequenced for a study of PD-1 blockade in mismatch repair-deficient tumors. The ends were cut back, 6 bases at V and 2 bases at J, with 10 bases in the middle. Germline lookup yields CDR1 MDHEN and CDR2 SYDVKM. The CDR3 is 13 residues long. TCRdb's table, derived via immunoSEQ multiplex PCR, lists solely in-frame clones and lacks some. In the table there are about 9,200 clones, roughly 87% of which are singletons. Time point reported: roughly ten-day in vitro stimulation with candidate mutation-associated neoantigen peptide 1. About seven ELISpot-reactive neoantigen peptides each drove an approximately 10-day in vitro stimulation. An identically run culture lacking peptide was the fold-change baseline. A word on this clone: Its antigen remains unknown.

The chain couples TRBV28 to TRBJ1-2; tentatively, D is TRBD1 (6 bases). The source was cells cultured in vitro, collected from a patient treated with pembrolizumab. The sequence was collected from an adult with mismatch repair-deficient cancer. The CDR3 region has the DNA TGTGCCAGCAGAGTGCAGGGGAACTATGGCTACACCTTC. Amino acid sequence: CASRVQGNYGYTF.